The 29 T cell receptor delta chains presented below share a single source sample, sequenced in a study of γδ T cells in repeated Plasmodium falciparum infection. Vgamma9/Vdelta2+ and Vdelta2-negative gammadelta T cells were flow-sorted from PBMC for bulk sequencing. TCRdb applied CATT to the multiplex PCR reads for clone calling. The sample carries some 50,000 delta-chain clones, 1.6% recorded once. Input material: gamma-delta T cells from blood. These TCRs come from a pool of human donors (malaria-infected and uninfected, not separated).

Of note for this clone: One base separates it from a far larger clone, so it is likely a read error. The sample contains more than one DNA sequence encoding this CDR3. The chain joins TRDV1 to TRDJ1; D is possibly TRDD3 (5 bases). The J gene, left out of TCRdb, was set here by checking the DNA against germline. Germline V gene sequence: CDR1 TSWWSYY, CDR2 QGS. This CDR3 is built from 17 residues. Here the CDR3 DNA reads TGTGCCCTTGGGGAACTCGCCAGGGGCCCGGACACCGATAAACTCATCTTT. It is translated as CALGELARGPDTDKLIF.

As concerns this clone: At one end the junction does not follow the germline gene, possibly because of a read error. The rearrangement joins TRDV1 to TRDJ3, with D hard to call. TCRdb supplies no J gene; here it was assigned by aligning the nucleotide sequence to germline. CDR1 is TSWWSYY, CDR2 QGS, per germline. CDR3 length: 18 amino acids. The CDR3 region has the DNA TGCGCTTGGGTAAGGAGGGGTTTGAGCTCCTGGGACACCCGACAGATGTTTTTC. Protein: CAWVRRGLSSWDTRQMFF.

This clone was seen only a few times. The amino acid sequence in TCRdb belongs to a much larger clone and departs from this DNA's translation at residue 7, likely a sequencing read error; the sequence shown is translated from the DNA. The chain employs TRDV1 and TRDJ1; D is ambiguous. The germline V and J ends were trimmed by 0 bases and 3 bases, with 8 bases remaining between them. Germline CDR1 is TSWWSYY and CDR2 is QGS. The CDR3 runs to 14 residues. CDR3 sequence: CALGELVGSDKLIF. CDR3 sequence (DNA): TGTGCTCTTGGGGAACTCGTCGGGTCCGATAAACTCATCTTT.

This clone was recorded many times. TCRdb lists the protein of a much larger clone for this DNA, which differs at residue 3, so this is likely a read error; the protein given here is translated from the DNA itself. The chain employs TRDV1 and TRDJ1; perhaps TRDD3 as D (5 bases). Germline values: CDR1 TSWWSYY, CDR2 QGS. The CDR3 sequence is 15 residues long. CDR3 amino acids: CAPGLSPTATVKLIF. CDR3 in DNA: TGTGCTCCTGGGCTTAGCCCCACCGCCACCGTCAAACTCATCTTT.

This clone has at least ten counts. Other DNA variants within this sample encode the same CDR3. This sequence joins TRDV1 and TRDJ1, with D hard to call. V was trimmed by 2 bases and J by 0 bases, leaving 22 bases between them. The CDR3 sequence is 19 residues long. Germline V gene lookup returns CDR1 TSWWSYY and CDR2 QGS. Written as DNA, the CDR3 is TGTGCTCTTGGGGAATTGAGTCTCCTCCCACTGACATACACCGATAAACTCATCTTT. Amino acids: CALGELSLLPLTYTDKLIF.

At least ten counts were recorded for this clone. Other DNA sequences in the same sample also yield this CDR3. The chain joins TRDV1 to TRDJ1; TRDD3 agrees at 8 bases. Germline values: CDR1 TSWWSYY, CDR2 QGS. With V trimmed by 2 bases and J by 1 base, 15 bases remained unmatched. The length of the CDR3 is 19 residues. The CDR3 is CALGEIQGVWGTSTDKLIF. The CDR3 coding sequence is TGTGCTCTTGGGGAAATCCAAGGGGTCTGGGGGACGTCCACCGATAAACTCATCTTT.

About this clone: TCRdb assigns this DNA the protein of a much larger clone, which departs from its translation at residue 16; this likely reflects a read error, and the protein shown comes from translating the DNA. The V gene reported is TRDV2; the J gene is uncalled; TRDD3 is the table's D call and was not checked against the DNA. This CDR3 contains 18 residues. Germline CDR1 reads GEAIGNYY; CDR2 reads EKD. CDR3 nucleotide sequence: TGTGCCTGTGACACGCTGGGGGCTGAGAACTTGTACACCGATAAACGCATCTTT. Protein sequence: CACDTLGAENLYTDKRIF.

Comments on this clone: Since a far larger clone is one base different, this is likely a read error. In the same sample, other DNA sequences code for this CDR3. The V and J genes are TRDV1 and TRDJ1; D could derive from TRDD2 or TRDD3 (5 bases each). The CDR3 runs to 18 residues. In germline, CDR1 is TSWWSYY, CDR2 QGS. CDR3 amino acids: CALGDHLRITGTADKLIF. The CDR3 DNA follows: TGTGCTCTTGGGGACCACCTACGTATTACTGGTACTGCCGATAAACTCATCTTC.

This clone has a handful of counts. A read error likely explains why the TCRdb protein, taken from a much larger clone, differs from this DNA's translation at residue 7; the protein shown is translated from the DNA. The chain joins TRDV1 to TRDJ1; no definite D call. The germline V and J ends were trimmed by 0 bases and 0 bases, with 32 bases remaining between them. Germline V lookup: CDR1 TSWWSYY, CDR2 QGS. The CDR3 is 23 amino acids. DNA of the CDR3: TGTGCTCTTGGGGAACTAGCTTTCCGAAGACGAGATCCCGTTCCATCACACACCGATAAACTCATCTTT. It translates to CALGELAFRRRDPVPSHTDKLIF.

In regard to this clone: This is likely an artifact of a read error, given a far larger clone one base away. Other nucleotide sequences from this sample produce the same CDR3. This chain links TRDV2 with TRDJ1; 11 positions agree with TRDD3. Here the J gene was assigned by germline matching of the DNA, as TCRdb has none. Per germline, CDR1 GEAIGNYY and CDR2 EKD. The CDR3 contains 19 residues. V dropped 3 bases and J dropped 0; count of bases not matched to a gene: 14. The CDR3 DNA follows: TGTGCCTGTGACCGACTTCTACTGGGGGATAGACAGTACACCGATAAACTCATCTTT. This translates into CACDRLLLGDRQYTDKLIF.

Note on this clone: A far larger clone is one nucleotide away, so this likely arose from a read error. Other DNA sequences in the sample encode the same CDR3. The J gene was not called, though the V gene is TRDV1; the table assigns TRDD3, which was not confirmed against the DNA. Germline V CDR1 and CDR2: TSWWSYY, QGS. The CDR3 runs 21 residues. The CDR3 nucleotides are TGTGCTCTTGGGGCTCGGGCTTACCCCTGGACTGGGGGATACCCAACCGATAAACTCATCTTC. The encoded protein is CALGARAYPWTGGYPTDKLIF.

There are a few counts of this clone. A far larger clone is a single base away, which makes a read error likely. Other DNA sequences in the same sample also yield this CDR3. This rearrangement joins TRDV1 to TRDJ1, with D possibly called TRDD2 or TRDD3 (5 bases each). The J gene, absent from TCRdb, was called here by matching the DNA to germline. Germline CDR1 TSWWSYY, CDR2 QGS. CDR3 length: 16 residues. CDR3 nucleotide sequence: TGTGCCCTTGGGGAACTTACCCTTCTTAGTACCGATAAACTCATCTTT. Encoded protein: CALGELTLLSTDKLIF.

This clone has only a few counts. A far larger clone is off by one base, so a read error is likely. The CDR3 is CAFRGVRSGLQGGGLLYTDKLIF. In DNA, the CDR3 is TGTGCCTTTAGAGGGGTTAGGTCGGGCCTACAGGGTGGGGGATTACTGTACACCGATAAACTCATCTTC. For the V gene the call is TRDV3; the J gene has no call; TRDD3 reflects the table's D call only, with no check against the DNA. This CDR3 contains 23 residues. CDR1 is TVYSNPD, CDR2 GDNSRS, per germline (reference sequence).

A note on this clone: A single base is all that separates this from a far larger clone, so a read error is likely. This sample includes further DNA sequences coding for the same CDR3. No J gene was named, though the V gene is TRDV1; the table's D call TRDD3 went unverified against the DNA. Germline V gene data show CDR1 as TSWWSYY and CDR2 as QGS. The CDR3 length is 15 residues. The CDR3: CALGGPIRVTDKLIF. The CDR3 DNA reads TGTGCTCTTGGGGGGCCGATCCGGGTTACCGATAAACTTATCTTT.

With regard to this clone: This likely stems from a read error, as it lies one base from a far larger clone. Other DNA sequences in this sample translate to the same CDR3. The chain recombines TRDV1 with TRDJ1, with D perhaps assigned TRDD1, TRDD2 or TRDD3 (5 bases each). Because TCRdb records no J gene, it was assigned here through a match of the DNA to germline. In germline, CDR1 is TSWWSYY, CDR2 QGS. The CDR3 loop spans 19 amino acids. The chain's CDR3 is CALGEIFPRLGLDTDKLIF. The CDR3 bases are TGCGCTCTTGGGGAAATCTTCCCCCGATTGGGGCTGGACACCGATAAACTCATCTTT.

On this clone itself: Only one base separates this from a far larger clonotype, so it likely reflects a read error. This sample also contains other DNA sequences that code for the same CDR3. The rearrangement links TRDV1 to TRDJ1; possible D gene TRDD3, 6 bases. TCRdb records no J gene; here it was assigned by comparing the DNA to germline. The ends were cut back, 2 bases at V and 1 base at J, with 29 bases in the middle. Germline-derived CDR1 and CDR2 are TSWWSYY and QGS. The CDR3 covers 21 residues. CDR3 DNA sequence: TGTGCTCTTGGGGAATTTAGCCCGGCACACCGGGGATTCAGATTCACCGATAAACTCATCTTT. As protein: CALGEFSPAHRGFRFTDKLIF.

Ten or more counts support this clone. One base away lies a much larger clone, so this may be a sequencing read error. The sample has other DNA sequences that encode this CDR3 too. The chain uses TRDV1 and TRDJ1; weak D call: TRDD3 (6 bases). The CDR3 length is 12 residues. Germline V lookup: CDR1 TSWWSYY, CDR2 QGS. CDR3: CALFSSRDKLIF. The CDR3 DNA sequence: TGTGCTCTTTTTTCCTCCCGGGATAAGCTCATCTTT.

This clone was seen a few times. The protein that TCRdb holds for this DNA derives from a much larger clone and differs from the translated DNA at residue 14, which likely indicates a read error; the protein shown here is translated from the DNA. The chain employs TRDV1 and TRDJ1, with 12 bases lining up with TRDD3. The V segment lost 2 bases and the J segment 8 bases; nucleotides outside the gene matches: 15. This CDR3 spans 18 amino acids. Per the germline V gene, CDR1 is TSWWSYY and CDR2 is QGS. The CDR3 loop is CALGETRTGGYLSAKLIF. CDR3 sequence (DNA): TGTGCTCTTGGGGAAACTAGGACTGGGGGATACCTATCGGCAAAACTCATCTTT.

Details on this clone: This DNA translates differently at residue 5 from the TCRdb protein, which is that of a much larger clone; a read error is likely, and the protein shown is the DNA's own translation. This rearrangement joins TRDV1 to TRDJ1; 9 positions agree with TRDD3. The J gene, missing from TCRdb, was assigned here through DNA to germline matching. The V segment lost 4 bases and the J segment 0 bases; nucleotides outside the gene matches: 21. The CDR3 is made up of 21 amino acids. Per germline, CDR1 TSWWSYY and CDR2 QGS. The CDR3 bases are TGTGCTCTTGGGGGAGGCCCTACAGCTCCCTACTGGGGGACCTACACCGATAAACTCATCTTT. Encoded protein: CALGGGPTAPYWGTYTDKLIF.

This clone occurred a few times. One base separates it from a far larger clone, so it is likely a read error. In the same sample, other DNA sequences code for this CDR3. The V and J genes are TRDV1 and TRDJ1, with 8 positions matching TRDD3. TCRdb carries no J gene annotation; the J gene was assigned here by matching the DNA with germline. Germline assignment: CDR1 TSWWSYY and CDR2 QGS. The CDR3 has 20 residues. V lost 2 bases to trimming and J lost 3 bases; unmatched junction nucleotides: 20. Written as DNA, the CDR3 is TGTGCTCTTGGGGAAGGTAGATTTCGGCTGGGGGACCACATCCCCGATAAACTCATCTTT. It encodes CALGEGRFRLGDHIPDKLIF.

This clone was picked up many times. The TCRdb protein comes from a much larger clone and disagrees with this DNA's translation at residue 8, likely due to a read error; the protein given here is derived from the DNA. The chain couples TRDV1 to TRDJ1; D is unresolved. The CDR3 sequence is 13 residues long. The germline V gene has CDR1 TSWWSYY and CDR2 QGS. V was shortened by 1 base and J by 7 bases, with 10 bases between the two germline ends. This CDR3 is CALGEPSTSKLIF. The CDR3 DNA reads TGTGCTCTTGGGGAACCGTCTACTTCTAAACTCATCTTT.

There are many counts of this clone. The rearrangement joins TRDV1 to TRDJ1; TRDD3 matches at 13 bases. TCRdb supplies no J gene; here it was assigned by aligning the nucleotide sequence to germline. The V gene's germline CDR1 is TSWWSYY and CDR2 QGS. The CDR3 totals 19 residues. V trimming: 1 base; J trimming: 5 bases; junction bases outside the gene matches: 13. This CDR3 is CALGEPHQYWGIRVDKLIF. The CDR3 coding sequence is TGTGCTCTTGGGGAACCCCATCAGTACTGGGGGATACGCGTGGATAAACTCATCTTT.

This clone turned up a few times. This likely traces to a read error, being one base from a far larger clone. The sample carries other DNA sequences with the same CDR3. The V call is TRDV1, the J call TRDJ1, with a weak D call TRDD3 (6 bases). There are 17 residues in the CDR3. The germline V gene has CDR1 TSWWSYY and CDR2 QGS. The CDR3 region is CALGGWRQLVYTDKLIF. CDR3 nucleotides: TGTGCCCTTGGGGGCTGGCGGCAGTTGGTTTACACCGATAAACTCATCTTT.

The table lists this clone with a few counts. This likely came from a read error, as a far larger clone is one base away. Additional DNA sequences in this sample encode the identical CDR3. This chain uses TRDV1 with TRDJ3, with TRDD3 matching 11 bases. The CDR3 spans 22 residues. CDR1 and CDR2 from the germline V gene are TSWWSYY and QGS. The CDR3 bases are TGTGCTCTTGGGGAACGGGAGTACTGGGGGATAAGTAGCTCCTGGGATACCCGACAGATGTTTTTC. Its translation is CALGEREYWGISSSWDTRQMFF.

This clone has ten or more counts. The protein given in TCRdb and the translation of the DNA differ at residue 3, and the sequence presented here derives from the DNA. This chain connects TRDV1 to TRDJ1, with 10 bases matching TRDD3. The J gene comes from matching the DNA to germline here; TCRdb lacks it. Germline CDR1 TSWWSYY, CDR2 QGS. CDR3 length: 19 residues. The CDR3 DNA reads as TGTGCTATTGGGGTCCCACAATGGGGGATACTATTGATCACCGATAAACTCATCTTT. Its translation: CAIGVPQWGILLITDKLIF.

This clone was observed a few times. A much more abundant neighbour one base away suggests this may be a read error. Other DNA sequences in the sample encode the same CDR3. This chain connects TRDV2 to TRDJ3; TRDD3 agrees at 8 bases. The J gene was not available in TCRdb and was assigned here by matching the DNA to germline segments. Germline V gene lookup returns CDR1 GEAIGNYY and CDR2 EKD. The CDR3 has 18 residues. CDR3 bases: TGTGCCTGTGACGCTCTACTGGGGGGGCCCTGGGACACCAGACAGATGTTTTTC. Encoded protein: CACDALLGGPWDTRQMFF.

In its sample, this clone is medium-sized. Other nucleotide sequences in the sample specify the same CDR3. V is TRDV1 and J is TRDJ1, with D possibly being TRDD3 (5 bases). In germline, CDR1 is TSWWSYY, CDR2 QGS. The CDR3 is 16 residues long. V shed 2 bases and J shed 0 bases, with 13 bases lying between them. For the CDR3, the DNA is TGTGCTCTTGGGGAATACCGTCCTGGGTACACCGATAAACTCATCTTT. This gives the protein CALGEYRPGYTDKLIF.

This clone was counted a few times. The mismatch at residue 5 between this DNA's translation and the TCRdb protein of a much larger clone likely reflects a read error; the protein shown is translated from the DNA. This sequence joins TRDV1 and TRDJ1; 7 bases match TRDD2. Here the J gene came from matching the DNA to germline, since TCRdb omits it. Germline loops: CDR1 TSWWSYY, CDR2 QGS. Trimming cost V 4 bases and J 8 bases; bases outside gene matches: 22. There are 18 residues in the CDR3. CDR3 in amino acids: CALGGLFPSSLTIRKLIF. CDR3 coding DNA: TGTGCTCTTGGGGGACTTTTTCCTTCCTCCCTTACGATCAGGAAACTCATCTTT.

This clone is labeled medium-sized. The chain employs TRDV1 and TRDJ1; D possibly corresponds to TRDD3 (5 bases). The CDR3 is made up of 17 amino acids. Germline V gene lookup returns CDR1 TSWWSYY and CDR2 QGS. The ends were cut back, 5 bases at V and 1 base at J, with 20 bases in the middle. The CDR3 protein is CALGNCQRGGVTDKLIF. CDR3 coding DNA: TGTGCTCTTGGGAACTGTCAGAGGGGTGGGGTCACCGATAAACTCATCTTT.